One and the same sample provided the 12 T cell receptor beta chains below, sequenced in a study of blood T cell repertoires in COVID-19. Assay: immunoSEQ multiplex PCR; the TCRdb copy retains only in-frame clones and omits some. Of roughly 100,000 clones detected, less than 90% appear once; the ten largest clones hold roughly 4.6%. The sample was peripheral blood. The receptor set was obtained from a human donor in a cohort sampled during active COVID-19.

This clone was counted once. CDR3 in amino acids: CATSTRQGLQETQYF. Written as DNA, the CDR3 is TGTGCCACCAGCACTAGACAGGGCCTCCAAGAGACCCAGTACTTC. V usage is TRBV15 and J usage is TRBJ2-5; 7 bases are shared with TRBD1. The germline V gene encodes CDR1 LNHNV and CDR2 YYDKDF (reference sequence). There are 15 residues in the CDR3. V was clipped by 4 bases and J by 1 base; unmatched bases: 6.

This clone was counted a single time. The CDR3 nucleotides are TGTGCCATCAGGGACAGGGGGGATAATTCACCCCTCCACTTT. Protein product: CAIRDRGDNSPLHF. The rearrangement links TRBV10-3 to TRBJ1-6, with 10 positions matching TRBD1. This CDR3 comprises 14 residues. V lost 6 bases, J lost 5 bases, and 1 base stayed unmatched. Germline CDR1 reads ENHRY; CDR2 reads SYGVKD.

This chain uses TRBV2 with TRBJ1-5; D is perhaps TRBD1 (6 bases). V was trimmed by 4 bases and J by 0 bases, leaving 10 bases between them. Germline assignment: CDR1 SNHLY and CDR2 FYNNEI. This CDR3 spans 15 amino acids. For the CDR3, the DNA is TGTGCCAGCAGTGGCAGGGGATTTAGCAATCAGCCCCAGCATTTT. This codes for CASSGRGFSNQPQHF.

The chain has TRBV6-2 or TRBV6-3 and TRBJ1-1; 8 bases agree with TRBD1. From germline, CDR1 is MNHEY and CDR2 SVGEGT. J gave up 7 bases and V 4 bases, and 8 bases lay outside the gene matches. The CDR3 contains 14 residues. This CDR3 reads CASSFAGGYGEAFF. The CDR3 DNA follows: TGTGCCAGCAGTTTTGCAGGGGGCTATGGTGAAGCTTTCTTT.

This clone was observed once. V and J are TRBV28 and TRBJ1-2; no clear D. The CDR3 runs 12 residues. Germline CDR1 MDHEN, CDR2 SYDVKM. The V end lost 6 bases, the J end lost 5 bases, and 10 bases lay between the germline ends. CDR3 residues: CASSPPGYGYTF. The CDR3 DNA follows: TGTGCCAGCAGCCCTCCGGGGTATGGCTACACCTTC.

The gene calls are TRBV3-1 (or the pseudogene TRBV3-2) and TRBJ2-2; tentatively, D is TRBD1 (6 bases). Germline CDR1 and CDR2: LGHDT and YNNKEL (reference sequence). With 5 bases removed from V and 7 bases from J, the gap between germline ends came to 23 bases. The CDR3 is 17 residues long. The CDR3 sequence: CASSVRGEKRARGELFF. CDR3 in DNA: TGTGCCAGCAGCGTCAGGGGAGAAAAGAGGGCCCGCGGGGAGCTGTTTTTT.

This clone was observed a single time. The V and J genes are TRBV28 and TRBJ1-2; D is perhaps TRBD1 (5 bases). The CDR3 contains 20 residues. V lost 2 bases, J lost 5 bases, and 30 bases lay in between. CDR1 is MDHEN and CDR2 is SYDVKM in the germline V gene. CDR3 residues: CASSLQVTGDSPSSIYGYTF. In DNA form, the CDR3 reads TGTGCCAGCAGTTTACAGGTGACTGGAGACAGCCCCTCCTCGATATATGGCTACACCTTC.

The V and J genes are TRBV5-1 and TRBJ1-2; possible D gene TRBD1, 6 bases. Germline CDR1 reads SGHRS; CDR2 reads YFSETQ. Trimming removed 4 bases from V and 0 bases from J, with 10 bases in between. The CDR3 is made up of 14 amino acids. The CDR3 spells CASSITGTNYGYTF. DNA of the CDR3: TGCGCCAGCAGCATAACAGGGACTAACTATGGCTACACCTTC.

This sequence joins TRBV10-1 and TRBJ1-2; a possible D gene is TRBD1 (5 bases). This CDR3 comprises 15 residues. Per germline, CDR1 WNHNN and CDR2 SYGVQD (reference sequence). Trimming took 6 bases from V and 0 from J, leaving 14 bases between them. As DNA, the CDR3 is TGCGCCAGCAGACGCGACAGATGTACTAACTATGGCTACACCTTC. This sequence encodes CASRRDRCTNYGYTF.

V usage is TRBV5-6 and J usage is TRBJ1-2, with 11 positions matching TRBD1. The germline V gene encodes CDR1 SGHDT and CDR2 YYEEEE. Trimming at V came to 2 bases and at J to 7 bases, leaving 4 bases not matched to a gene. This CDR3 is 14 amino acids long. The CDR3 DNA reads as TGTGCCAGCAGCTTAACCGGGACAGGGGGTGGCTACACCTTC. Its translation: CASSLTGTGGGYTF.

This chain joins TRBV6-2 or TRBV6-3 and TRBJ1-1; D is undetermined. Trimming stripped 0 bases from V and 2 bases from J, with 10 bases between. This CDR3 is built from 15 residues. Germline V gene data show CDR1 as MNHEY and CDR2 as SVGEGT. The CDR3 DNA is TGTGCCAGCAGTTACTCGATAGGACTTAACACTGAAGCTTTCTTT. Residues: CASSYSIGLNTEAFF.

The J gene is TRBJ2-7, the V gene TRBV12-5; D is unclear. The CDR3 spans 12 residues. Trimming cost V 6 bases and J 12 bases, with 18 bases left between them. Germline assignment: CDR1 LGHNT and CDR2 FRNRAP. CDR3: CASGPTDGRGYF. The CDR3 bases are TGTGCTAGTGGCCCCACGGATGGCCGAGGGTACTTC.